A selection of T cell receptor beta chains follows, all from one sample in a study of cytomegalovirus exposure and HLA in healthy donors. Produced via immunoSEQ multiplex PCR; TCRdb's table is partial and in-frame only. The profile covers more than 110,000 clones, with around 80% appearing a single time and approximately 2.3% taken by the ten largest. The sequencing input was PBMCs. These receptors were taken from a man between 25 and 39 years old in good health and CMV-seronegative. Both conserved end residues are part of each CDR3. Fields, in order: J gene, D gene, V gene, clone size, CDR3 DNA, CDR3 protein. D genes are given only for firm matches. Size is omitted from some rows. Given values are once, few, many or a class for expanded clones.

TRBJ2-7,-,TRBV19,-,TGTGCCAGTAGTATGGGGCAGAAGAGCTCCTACGAGCAGTACTTC,CASSMGQKSSYEQYF
TRBJ2-1,-,TRBV7-6,-,TGTGCCAGCAGCAGCTATGGCCCGACAGGCTACAATGAGCAGTTCTTC,CASSSYGPTGYNEQFF
TRBJ1-5,TRBD1,TRBV19,-,TGTGCCAGTAGCCCCGGGACAGGGCAGCCCCAGCATTTT,CASSPGTGQPQHF
TRBJ1-1,TRBD1,TRBV5-1,-,TGCGCCAGCAGCCCGTACTCATCGACAGGGCCAATGAACACTGAAGCTTTCTTT,CASSPYSSTGPMNTEAFF
TRBJ2-2,-,TRBV7-2,once,TGTGCCAGCAGCCCGTGGGGGGAAGCGAACACCGGGGAGCTGTTTTTT,CASSPWGEANTGELFF
TRBJ2-3,-,TRBV2,-,TGTGCCAGCAGTTATAGCACAGATACGCAGTATTTT,CASSYSTDTQYF
TRBJ1-4,-,TRBV18,-,TGTGCCAGCTCACCTACAGGGAGAGGCGGTGAAAAACTGTTTTTT,CASSPTGRGGEKLFF
TRBJ1-5,TRBD1,TRBV2,-,TGTGCCAGCAGTAGCGCGGGACAGGGAAATCAGCCCCAGCATTTT,CASSSAGQGNQPQHF
TRBJ2-7,TRBD1,TRBV6-5,-,TGTGCCAGCACAGAACGGGACAGGGGATCCTACGAGCAGTACTTC,CASTERDRGSYEQYF
TRBJ2-1,TRBD2,TRBV2,-,TGTGCCAGCCTCGGGAGGGCCTACAATGAGCAGTTCTTC,CASLGRAYNEQFF
TRBJ1-3,-,TRBV19,-,TGTGCCAGTAGTCCGGGAGGGTCTGGAAACACCATATATTTT,CASSPGGSGNTIYF
TRBJ1-2,TRBD1,TRBV5-1,-,TGCGCCAGCAGCTTGTCCGGGACAGGGGCTAACTATGGCTACACCTTC,CASSLSGTGANYGYTF
TRBJ2-5,TRBD2,TRBV2,-,TGTGCCAGCAGTGAACTAGCGGGGGGCGAGACCCAGTACTTC,CASSELAGGETQYF
TRBJ1-4,TRBD1,TRBV5-1,-,TGCGCCAGCAGCCTGAGGACAGGACGGAATGAAAAACTGTTTTTT,CASSLRTGRNEKLFF
TRBJ2-7,TRBD2,TRBV28,-,TGTGCCAGCAGTTTAGTCGGGACTAGCGGGACCTACGAGCAGTACTTC,CASSLVGTSGTYEQYF
TRBJ1-1,-,TRBV6-5,-,TGTGCCAGCAGTTACAACAGCCGGACTGAAGCTTTCTTT,CASSYNSRTEAFF
TRBJ2-7,TRBD1,TRBV4-1,-,TGCGCCAGCAGCCAAATTCAGGGGGCCTACGAGCAGTACTTC,CASSQIQGAYEQYF
TRBJ1-1,TRBD1,TRBV5-4,few,TGTGCCAGCAGGGCGAAGGGGGCTTTGAACACTGAAGCTTTCTTT,CASRAKGALNTEAFF
TRBJ1-1,-,TRBV18,-,TGTGCCAGTAAGGGGATCACGGCTGAAGCTTTCTTT,CASKGITAEAFF
TRBJ2-5,TRBD2,TRBV9,-,TGTGCCAGCAGCGTGCGGGAGGGGCGGGAGACCCAGTACTTC,CASSVREGRETQYF
TRBJ1-5,TRBD1,TRBV9,-,TGTGCCAGCAGCGTAGTTGGACAGGGCAGCAATCAGCCCCAGCATTTT,CASSVVGQGSNQPQHF
TRBJ2-7,-,TRBV29-1,-,TGCAGCGTTCTAAGCTCCTACGAGCAGTACTTC,CSVLSSYEQYF
TRBJ2-3,TRBD1,TRBV13,-,TGTGCCAGCAGCCCCGGGACAGTCACAGATACGCAGTATTTT,CASSPGTVTDTQYF
TRBJ2-1,-,TRBV7-2,-,TGTGCCAGCAGCTTAGCTAAGTGGAGTGAGCAGTTCTTC,CASSLAKWSEQFF
TRBJ1-4,TRBD1,TRBV11-2,-,TGTGCCAGCAGGGGACAGGGAAAGGGTAATGAAAAACTGTTTTTT,CASRGQGKGNEKLFF
TRBJ2-7,-,TRBV27,-,TGTGCCAGCAGTACAAGCACACAGGGGGGGACCTACGAGCAGTACTTC,CASSTSTQGGTYEQYF
TRBJ1-1,-,TRBV7-9,-,TGTGCCAGCAGCCCGGCCACGGCGGACACTGAAGCTTTCTTT,CASSPATADTEAFF
TRBJ2-5,TRBD1,TRBV23-1,-,TGCGCCAGCAGTCAATTCCTCAGGGGGCGCTCATATTTTAAAGAGACCCAGTACTTC,CASSQFLRGRSYFKETQYF
TRBJ1-1,-,TRBV6-1,-,TGTGCCAGCAGTGAACGGGGGGGCGTAGGCACTGAAGCTTTCTTT,CASSERGGVGTEAFF
TRBJ2-1,TRBD2,TRBV9,-,TGTGCCAGCAGCGCCGTAGCGGGAGGGGGGTACAATGAGCAGTTCTTC,CASSAVAGGGYNEQFF
TRBJ2-1,TRBD2,TRBV5-6,-,TGTGCCAGCAGCCGTGCCGGGACTAGCGGGAGAAATGAGCAGTTCTTC,CASSRAGTSGRNEQFF
TRBJ1-1,TRBD1,TRBV5-1,-,TGCGCCAGCAGCTTGACGGACAGGCCGGGGGTCGGGTTTAAAGCTTTCTTT,CASSLTDRPGVGFKAFF
TRBJ2-5,-,TRBV7-3,-,TGTGCCAGCAGCTTAAATCAGGGAGGTGGGAGAGAGACCCAGTACTTC,CASSLNQGGGRETQYF
TRBJ2-5,TRBD2,TRBV2,-,TGTGCCAGCAGTGAACCGGGACTAGGCCAAGAGACCCAGTACTTC,CASSEPGLGQETQYF
TRBJ1-5,TRBD1,TRBV2,-,TGTGCCAGCAGTGCACAGGGGCCTTATAGCAATCAGCCCCAGCATTTT,CASSAQGPYSNQPQHF
TRBJ1-4,TRBD1,TRBV7-8,-,TGTGCCAGCAGCCCACCCGGACAGGGGGTCGTTCGTGAAAAACTGTTTTTT,CASSPPGQGVVREKLFF
TRBJ1-2,-,TRBV4-1,-,TGCGCCAGCTACAACAGGGCTCTCGGCTACACCTTC,CASYNRALGYTF
TRBJ2-7,TRBD1,TRBV27,-,TGTGCCAGCAGTCTTATACTCACAGGGGGCCCCTACGAGCAGTACTTC,CASSLILTGGPYEQYF
TRBJ1-1,-,TRBV10-3,-,TGTGTCATCAGTGCGGGTACTGAAGCTTTCTTT,CVISAGTEAFF
TRBJ2-1,-,TRBV5-4,-,TGTGCCAGCAGCAGCGACAATGAGCAGTTCTTC,CASSSDNEQFF
TRBJ1-1,TRBD1,TRBV4-1,-,TGCGCCAGCAGGAGGGACAGTAACCTAGCCAGTCCGGAGAACACTGAAGCTTTCTTT,CASRRDSNLASPENTEAFF
TRBJ2-7,TRBD2,TRBV13,-,TGTGCCAGCAGCTTACGGGCGGGAGGTAGGGTCGAGCAGTACTTC,CASSLRAGGRVEQYF
TRBJ1-4,-,TRBV5-4,-,TGTGCCAGCAGCTCCGAGGGCGGTGAAAAACTGTTTTTT,CASSSEGGEKLFF
TRBJ2-1,TRBD2,TRBV11-3,-,TGTGCCAGCGGAAAGCGGGAGGGCCGGTACAATGAGCAGTTCTTC,CASGKREGRYNEQFF
TRBJ1-5,TRBD1,TRBV4-2,-,TGTGCCAGCAGCCAGGCAGGGGGCGGCAATCAGCCCCAGCATTTT,CASSQAGGGNQPQHF
TRBJ2-2,-,TRBV2,-,TGTGCCAGCAGTCCAGGGTGGGCTACCGGGGAGCTGTTTTTT,CASSPGWATGELFF
TRBJ2-7,-,TRBV7-9,-,TGTGCCAGCAGCTTGAAGACCGGGATCCCCGTAGATGAGCAGTACTTC,CASSLKTGIPVDEQYF
TRBJ1-2,-,TRBV18,-,TGTGCCAGCTCACCCTGGCGGGGGGACTATGGCTACACCTTC,CASSPWRGDYGYTF
TRBJ1-5,TRBD1,TRBV7-6,-,TGTGCCAGCAGCCCCGGACAGGGGGCTTGGCAGCCCCAGCATTTT,CASSPGQGAWQPQHF
TRBJ2-7,-,TRBV7-9,-,TGTGCCAGCAGCTCCGGTATTAGCTACGAGCAGTACTTC,CASSSGISYEQYF
TRBJ1-4,-,TRBV7-9,-,TGTGCCAGCAGCCGACAGTCAACTAATGAAAAACTGTTTTTT,CASSRQSTNEKLFF
TRBJ2-1,-,TRBV11-3,once,TGTGCCAGCAGCGACGACGGACAGTACAATGAGCAGTTCTTC,CASSDDGQYNEQFF